This TCR beta chain stems from a study of human T cells and chemical hapten exposure. Regarding the study as a whole: DPC sensitization produced no change in TCRs with frequency above 1 in 1000.

V lost 1 base, J lost 0 bases, and 1 base stayed unmatched. The CDR3 runs 16 residues. From germline, CDR1 is DFQATT and CDR2 SNEGSKA (reference sequence). For this clonotype: Its specificity is not known.

Using its own MiXCR run on the RACE reads, TCRdb lists one record per CDR3 protein. The table has some 78,000 distinct CDR3 sequences, about 8.7% seen once. Described time point: healthy volunteer bleed at 6 weeks. RNA extraction used unfractionated whole blood as the source of total RNA. The sequenced material came from whole blood. The genes are TRBV20-1 and TRBJ2-3, with TRBD2 matching over 13 bases. The clonotype comes from a male donor in good health. Some clones in this sample may be carry-over from other donors' samples. CDR3 amino acids: CSARGGLAGSTDTQYF. CDR3 in DNA: TGCAGTGCTAGAGGGGGACTAGCGGGGAGCACAGATACGCAGTATTTT.